The 10 T cell receptor beta chains below come from one sample, sequenced in a study of response to subunit inactivated influenza vaccine (dated by TCRdb to between 2018 and 2020). Library method: RT-PCR. The sample was run on an Illumina HiSeq 2500. TCRdb cleaned the public reads at Q25 with fastp, built clones with MiXCR and kept in-frame beta chains. Records with the same CDR3 protein are collapsed into one entry carrying the most frequent genes and DNA. This sample gives 550,000 to 800,000 distinct CDR3 sequences in total; approximately 15% of them show up just once. The leading ten clones occupy roughly 6.4% of the sample. This sample comprised PBMCs from blood, obtained roughly 2 weeks before vaccination. These receptors all come from a man in his forties or fifties who received an inactivated influenza vaccine. Donor details come from another sample of the same person, matched by shared clones.

This clonotype was counted a few times. V usage is TRBV4-2 and J usage is TRBJ2-7; D might be TRBD2 (5 bases). CDR1 LGHNA and CDR2 YNFKEQ come from the germline V gene. Between the trimmed V and J ends, which lost 2 bases and 3 bases, there was a span of 14 bases. There are 15 residues in the CDR3. The CDR3 reads CASSQPARGSYEQYF. The CDR3 DNA sequence: TGTGCCAGCAGCCAACCCGCTCGGGGTAGCTACGAGCAGTACTTC.

The chain joins TRBV5-1 to TRBJ2-7; D tentatively reads TRBD1 or TRBD2 (6 bases each). Germline CDR1 SGHRS, CDR2 YFSETQ. This CDR3 has 14 residues. Trimming pared 0 bases from V and 3 bases from J, leaving 10 bases between. In DNA form, the CDR3 reads TGCGCCAGCAGCTTGGGGGGGGCAATCTACGAGCAGTACTTC. Encoded protein: CASSLGGAIYEQYF.

CDR3 residues: CASTLAGRRGEQFF. The DNA of the CDR3 is TGTGCCAGCACACTAGCGGGGCGACGGGGGGAGCAGTTCTTC. This chain uses TRBV6-2 or TRBV6-3 with TRBJ2-1; 10 positions agree with TRBD2. CDR1 MNHEY and CDR2 SVGEGT come from the germline V gene. This CDR3 has 14 residues. V lost 7 bases, J lost 10 bases, and 10 bases stayed unmatched.

This clonotype turned up a few times. The chain employs TRBV25-1 and TRBJ1-2; D ambiguous. Per the germline V gene, CDR1 is MGHDK and CDR2 is SYGVNS. V was clipped by 5 bases and J by 1 base, with 8 bases between them. The CDR3 runs 13 residues. CDR3 nucleotides: TGTGCCAGCAGTAAGACACTTAACTATGGCTACACCTTC. Translation gives CASSKTLNYGYTF.

V usage is TRBV5-6 and J usage is TRBJ2-5; D may be TRBD2 (7 bases). Deletions cut 2 bases from V and 5 bases from J, with 13 bases between. The CDR3 is made up of 14 amino acids. CDR1 SGHDT and CDR2 YYEEEE come from the germline V gene. The CDR3 sequence is CASSLQGGGETQYF. In nucleotides, the CDR3 is TGTGCCAGCAGCTTACAGGGAGGGGGGGAGACCCAGTACTTC.

The chain uses TRBV20-1 and TRBJ2-1; 13 nucleotides match TRBD2. Looked up from germline, CDR1 is DFQATT and CDR2 is SNEGSKA (reference sequence). V dropped 4 bases and J dropped 4; count of bases not matched to a gene: 4. The CDR3 is made up of 15 amino acids. The CDR3 loop is CSATGLAGVYNEQFF. CDR3 DNA sequence: TGCAGTGCTACCGGACTAGCGGGAGTTTACAATGAGCAGTTCTTC.

A few counts support this clonotype. CDR3 coding DNA: TGCGCCAGCAGCCTGGGGACAGCAGGAAGGGGGGAGCTGTTTTTT. Translation gives CASSLGTAGRGELFF. V and J are TRBV4-1 and TRBJ2-2, with 7 bases identical to TRBD1. CDR3 length: 15 amino acids. Losses at the gene ends were 4 bases for V and 8 bases for J; bases not matched to a gene: 10. Germline loops: CDR1 MGHRA, CDR2 YSYEKL.

The CDR3 loop reads CASSLFSGADEQYF. The CDR3 region has the DNA TGTGCCAGCAGCTTATTTTCTGGGGCCGACGAGCAGTACTTC. The chain links TRBV11-1 to TRBJ2-7, with D perhaps TRBD1 (5 bases). Germline CDR1 and CDR2: SGHAT and FQDESV (reference sequence). The CDR3 sequence is 14 residues long. V lost 2 bases to trimming and J lost 5 bases, with 13 bases between them. Filled out from reference TRBV11-1 and TRBJ2-7, the complete variable domain reads EAEVAQSPRYKITEKSQAVAFWCDPISGHATLYWYRQILGQGPELLVQFQDESVVDDSQLPKDRFSAERLKGVDSTLKIQPAELGDSAMYLCASSLFSGADEQYFGPGTRLTVT.

The chain is built from TRBV19 and TRBJ1-6; a possible D gene is TRBD1 (5 bases). Trimming took off 6 bases at V and 7 bases at J, with 13 bases between the two ends. This CDR3 has 14 amino acids. Germline V gene sequence: CDR1 LNHDA, CDR2 SQIVND (reference sequence). CDR3 amino acids: CASSRAVGNSPLHF. The CDR3 DNA sequence: TGTGCCAGTAGCAGGGCGGTCGGCAATTCACCCCTCCACTTT.

This clonotype has just a few counts. V and J are TRBV2 and TRBJ1-4, with a possible D match to TRBD1 (5 bases). The CDR3 consists of 17 residues. The V end lost 2 bases, the J end lost 7 bases, and 20 bases lay between the germline ends. Germline V gives CDR1 SNHLY, CDR2 FYNNEI. CDR3 protein: CASSEIGGAAMGEKLFF. CDR3 bases: TGTGCCAGCAGTGAAATCGGAGGGGCCGCAATGGGTGAAAAACTGTTTTTT.